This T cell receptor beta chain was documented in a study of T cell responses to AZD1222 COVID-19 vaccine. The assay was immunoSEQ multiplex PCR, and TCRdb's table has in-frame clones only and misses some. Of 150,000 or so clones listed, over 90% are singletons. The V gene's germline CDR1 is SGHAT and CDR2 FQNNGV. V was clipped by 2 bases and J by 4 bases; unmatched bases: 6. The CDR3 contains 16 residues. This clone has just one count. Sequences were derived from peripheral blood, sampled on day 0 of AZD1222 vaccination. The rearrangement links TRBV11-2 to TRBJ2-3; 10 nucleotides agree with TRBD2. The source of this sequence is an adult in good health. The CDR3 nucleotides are TGTGCCAGCAGCTTAAGGGTAGCGGGAGGACCAGATACGCAGTATTTT. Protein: CASSLRVAGGPDTQYF.